This T cell receptor beta chain was identified in a study of shared clonotypes between healthy human individuals. Study summary: Three plates were used per donor for CD4 naive, three for CD4 memory, two for CD8 naive and one for CD8 memory. Whole-study findings and limits: The sharing of 5% to 6.5% of naive CD4 clonotypes was seen across a few donors.

CDR1 and CDR2 from the germline V gene are LNHNV and YYDKDF (reference sequence). The CDR3 is 12 residues long. Between the trimmed V and J ends, which lost 8 bases and 2 bases, there was a span of 10 bases. Original data processing: As immunoSEQ supplied junction-only sequences (without quality scores), filtering differed. Data came from immunoSEQ multiplex PCR; TCRdb stores just in-frame clones and leaves some out. The DNA was the basis for D and trimming; V, J and clone size are from that table. The sample carries about 2.1 million clones, about 93% recorded once. As concerns this clone: Its antigen is undetermined.

CD45RO negativity and positive selection for CCR7 defined naive CD8 cells, a population that excluded terminally differentiated effector memory CD45RA+ cells. This chain uses TRBV15 with TRBJ2-7, with D unclear. The receptor was isolated from a man between 18 and 29 years old in good health. Some clones in this sample may be carry-over from other donors' samples. Sequenced: naive CD8+ T cells from PBMCs. For the CDR3, the DNA is TGTGCCACCGCCAACTCCCCCTACGAGCAGTACTTC. Amino acids: CATANSPYEQYF.